These 13 T cell receptor beta chains originate from one sample sequenced in a study of cytomegalovirus exposure and HLA in healthy donors. Data came from immunoSEQ multiplex PCR; TCRdb stores just in-frame clones and leaves some out. The repertoire holds some 130,000 clones, with just under 85% as singletons. The sequenced material came from PBMCs. The receptors shown here come from a woman under 40 in good health and CMV-seronegative.

This clone was seen just once. This chain uses TRBV5-1 with TRBJ1-4, with 7 positions matching TRBD1. The trim removed 4 bases at V and 3 bases at J, leaving 6 bases unmatched. Germline V lookup: CDR1 SGHRS, CDR2 YFSETQ. The CDR3 extends over 15 amino acids. In nucleotides, the CDR3 is TGCGCCAGCAGCCTTGAGGGACAGCCTAATGAAAAACTGTTTTTT. It codes for CASSLEGQPNEKLFF.

The chain recombines TRBV28 with TRBJ1-1; 7 bases are a match to TRBD1. With V trimmed by 5 bases and J by 4 bases, 10 bases remained unmatched. CDR3 size: 15 residues. Germline-derived CDR1 and CDR2 are MDHEN and SYDVKM. CDR3 sequence (DNA): TGTGCCAGCAGTCCAACAGGGGTCGGAGTCACTGAAGCTTTCTTT. Translation gives CASSPTGVGVTEAFF.

J is TRBJ2-1 and V is TRBV21-1; the table calls TRBD1, which could not be checked here. TRBV21-1 is designated a pseudogene. CDR3 length: 14 residues. CDR3 nucleotide sequence: TGTGCCAGCAGGACTGGGGCCCCATACAATGAGCAGTTCTTC. Amino acids: CASRTGAPYNEQFF.

The rearrangement links TRBV6-5 to TRBJ1-1; 12 positions agree with TRBD1. The CDR3 totals 15 residues. Germline CDR1 MNHEY, CDR2 SVGAGI. The trim removed 7 bases at V and 7 bases at J, leaving 10 bases unmatched. DNA for the CDR3: TGTGCCAGCACCAGGCCCGGGACAGGGGGCTTTGAAGCTTTCTTT. The encoded protein is CASTRPGTGGFEAFF.

V is TRBV5-6 and J is TRBJ1-5; tentative D call: TRBD1 (5 bases). Germline-derived CDR1 and CDR2 are SGHDT and YYEEEE. The CDR3 has 16 amino acids. Trimming took 3 bases from V and 3 from J, leaving 16 bases between them. CDR3 loop: CASSYDGHYFNQPQHF. CDR3 coding DNA: TGTGCCAGCAGCTACGACGGACATTATTTCAATCAGCCCCAGCATTTT.

The chain carries TRBV6-5 and TRBJ1-1; TRBD1 matches at 11 bases. Germline values: CDR1 MNHEY, CDR2 SVGAGI. This CDR3 contains 15 residues. The V and J ends lost 2 bases and 4 bases, in that order; junction bases with no gene match: 3. This chain's CDR3 is CASSYSGTGGTEAFF. The CDR3 DNA is TGTGCCAGCAGTTACAGTGGGACAGGGGGCACTGAAGCTTTCTTT.

The chain couples TRBV19 to TRBJ1-2; TRBD1 might be the D (5 bases). The ends were cut back, 8 bases at V and 3 bases at J, with 25 bases in the middle. The CDR3 has 17 amino acids. Germline V lookup: CDR1 LNHDA, CDR2 SQIVND (reference sequence). CDR3 sequence (DNA): TGTGCCAGTTTGGGGCGGGACGGGGGAGGTAGGCACTATGGCTACACCTTC. This sequence encodes CASLGRDGGGRHYGYTF.

This chain links TRBV6-1 with TRBJ2-7; D might be TRBD1 (6 bases). The germline V and J ends were trimmed by 6 bases and 2 bases, with 14 bases remaining between them. The germline V gene encodes CDR1 MNHNS and CDR2 SASEGT. The CDR3 runs to 14 residues. The CDR3 DNA is TGTGCCAGCAGCTTAGGGGGTAGGGCCTACGAGCAGTACTTC. It specifies CASSLGGRAYEQYF.

The chain couples TRBV6-1 to TRBJ1-2; 7 nucleotides align to TRBD1. V shed 5 bases and J 3 bases; nucleotides not matched to a gene: 6. This CDR3 spans 14 amino acids. Germline-derived CDR1 and CDR2 are MNHNS and SASEGT. The CDR3 here is CASSKFQGDYGYTF. The CDR3 nucleotides are TGTGCCAGCAGTAAATTCCAGGGGGACTATGGCTACACCTTC.

The chain recombines TRBV11-1 with TRBJ1-1; 11 nucleotides align to TRBD1. Germline V gene sequence: CDR1 SGHAT, CDR2 FQDESV (reference sequence). V shed 4 bases, J shed 5 bases, and the junction held 12 bases outside the gene matches. The CDR3 is 17 residues long. CDR3 nucleotide sequence: TGTGCCAGCAGCTCACTACTGCCGGGACAGGGGGGTACTGAAGCTTTCTTT. Protein: CASSSLLPGQGGTEAFF. Complete variable domain (other parts from reference TRBV11-1 and TRBJ1-1): EAEVAQSPRYKITEKSQAVAFWCDPISGHATLYWYRQILGQGPELLVQFQDESVVDDSQLPKDRFSAERLKGVDSTLKIQPAELGDSAMYLCASSSLLPGQGGTEAFFGQGTRLTVV.

This chain links TRBV5-1 with TRBJ1-1, with 8 bases aligning to TRBD1. This CDR3 comprises 15 residues. V dropped 4 bases and J dropped 5; count of bases not matched to a gene: 10. CDR1 SGHRS and CDR2 YFSETQ come from the germline V gene. CDR3 DNA: TGCGCCAGCAGCGCTATGACAGGGGTGGAAACTGAAGCTTTCTTT. This translates into CASSAMTGVETEAFF.

A note on this clone: At the DNA level, this CDR3 is encoded by other sequences in the same sample as well. The chain carries TRBV5-1 and TRBJ1-2; D is unclear. The germline V gene encodes CDR1 SGHRS and CDR2 YFSETQ. This CDR3 spans 12 amino acids. The V and J ends lost 4 bases and 4 bases respectively, with 8 bases between them. The CDR3 sequence: CASSPDTYGYTF. CDR3 coding DNA: TGCGCCAGCAGCCCTGACACCTATGGCTACACCTTC.

The count of this clone is one. This chain joins TRBV19 and TRBJ1-2; D is possibly TRBD1 (6 bases). This CDR3 spans 17 amino acids. V was shortened by 4 bases and J by 0 bases, with 18 bases between the two germline ends. Germline CDR1 and CDR2: LNHDA and SQIVND (reference sequence). Written as DNA, the CDR3 is TGTGCCAGTAGTAAGTGGACAGTCCGCACTGCTAACTATGGCTACACCTTC. Residues: CASSKWTVRTANYGYTF. The full variable domain, rest sourced from reference TRBV19 and TRBJ1-2, is DGGITQSPKYLFRKEGQNVTLSCEQNLNHDAMYWYRQDPGQGLRLIYYSQIVNDFQKGDIAEGYSVSREKKESFPLTVTSAQKNPTAFYLCASSKWTVRTANYGYTFGSGTRLTVV.